The 20 T cell receptor beta chains presented below share a single source sample, sequenced in a study of glioma-infiltrating T cells. The iRepertoire nested amplicon-rescue multiplex PCR amplified TCR alpha and beta CDR3s from RNA. TCRdb reanalysed the multiplex PCR reads using MiXCR and keeps one entry per CDR3 protein. This table has about 200,000 distinct CDR3 sequences, more than 30% appearing once. Sequencing input: glioma tissue, nonneoplastic brain tissue, or PBMCs (not recorded which). These receptors all stem from a human donor with low-grade glioma or glioblastoma, undergoing nonglioma brain surgery, or in good health (not recorded which).

In this sample, this clonotype turned up many times. The chain is built from TRBV12-3 or TRBV12-4 and TRBJ1-1, with TRBD1 matching 9 bases. The CDR3 has 14 residues. V dropped 6 bases and J dropped 0; count of bases not matched to a gene: 2. CDR3 sequence reads: CASRGQGMNTEAFF. The CDR3 bases are TGTGCCAGCAGAGGACAGGGGATGAACACTGAAGCTTTCTTT.

As concerns this clonotype: This CDR3 fails to terminate in the conserved phenylalanine or tryptophan, so it likely reflects a read error. V is TRBV27 and J is TRBJ2-7; 10 bases map to TRBD1. V lost 9 bases and J lost 4; bases outside the gene matches: 12. In germline, CDR1 is MNHEY, CDR2 SMNVEV (reference sequence). This CDR3 is built from 15 residues. CDR3 in DNA: TGTGCCAGGAGTCCCCGAGGGACAGGGGAGTACGAGCAGTACCTC. This encodes CARSPRGTGEYEQYL.

This clonotype was found many times. The rearrangement uses TRBV6-2 or TRBV6-3 and TRBJ2-5; 11 bases fit TRBD2. This CDR3 has 15 residues. J gave up 5 bases and V 6 bases, and 8 bases lay outside the gene matches. CDR1 is MNHEY and CDR2 is SVGEGT in the germline V gene. This CDR3 is CASRKTSGNLETQYF. Written as DNA, the CDR3 is TGTGCCAGCAGGAAGACTAGCGGGAATCTGGAGACCCAGTACTTC.

Concerning this clonotype: One junction end does not reproduce the germline sequence, and a read error may be involved. This sequence joins TRBV28 and TRBJ2-7; 8 bases fit TRBD1. This CDR3 contains 17 residues. From germline, CDR1 is MDHEN and CDR2 SYDVKM. This chain's CDR3 is CASLLGVGAPHRGEQHF. For the CDR3, the DNA is TGTGCCAGCCTATTAGGGGTTGGTGCTCCTCACAGGGGGGAGCAGCACTTC.

V and J are TRBV6-2 or TRBV6-3 and TRBJ2-4; TRBD1 is a possible D gene (6 bases). The end of the DNA fits TRBJ2-5 better, so the J call may be wrong. The CDR3 contains 17 residues. Germline loops: CDR1 MNHEY, CDR2 SVGEGT. The CDR3 nucleotides are TGTGCCAGCAGTTACTCTCTCATGGACAGAAGCAATCAGACCCAGTACTTC. This sequence encodes CASSYSLMDRSNQTQYF.

A note on this clonotype: A much larger clone differs by one base, so this may be a read error. The rearrangement uses TRBV7-2 and TRBJ2-2, with D possibly TRBD2 on 5 matching bases. Germline V gene lookup returns CDR1 SGHTA and CDR2 FQGNSA. This CDR3 region has 14 residues. In DNA, the CDR3 is TGTGACACCCGGGATACCTTAAACACCGGGGAGCTGTTTTTT. This codes for CDTRDTLNTGELFF.

This chain uses TRBV7-2 with TRBJ2-1; TRBD1 is a possible D gene (7 bases). Germline CDR1 and CDR2: SGHTA and FQGNSA. Deletions cut 3 bases from V and 4 bases from J, with 28 bases between. This CDR3 has 20 residues. This chain's CDR3 is CASSFRGVAELPGGYNEQFF. The CDR3 bases are TGTGCCAGCAGCTTCCGTGGGGTAGCGGAACTACCAGGGGGGTACAATGAGCAGTTCTTC.

This clonotype was seen repeatedly, ten times or more. The gene calls are TRBV28 and TRBJ1-6; possibly TRBD1 for D (6 bases). This CDR3 spans 15 amino acids. V dropped 7 bases and J dropped 7 bases, with 17 bases sitting between them. Germline CDR1 reads MDHEN; CDR2 reads SYDVKM. The CDR3 DNA reads TGTGCCAGCATCCCCGGGGCAGGGGCGAATTCACCCCTCCACTTT. Translation gives CASIPGAGANSPLHF.

The chain carries TRBV27 and TRBJ2-1; 9 positions match TRBD2. The trim removed 7 bases at V and 0 bases at J, leaving 22 bases unmatched. Germline V CDR1 and CDR2: MNHEY, SMNVEV (reference sequence). CDR3 size: 21 residues. The CDR3, as DNA: TGTGCCAGCACTAGGACTAGCGTGAGGTTTACCTCCTATAGCTCCTACAATGAGCAGTTCTTC. This codes for CASTRTSVRFTSYSSYNEQFF.

As to this clonotype: This may arise from a read error, as a much more abundant clone is one base away. This is likely a read error, given that the CDR3 carries no conserved phenylalanine or tryptophan at its end. The chain recombines TRBV7-9 with TRBJ2-7, with 9 nucleotides matching TRBD2. V gave up 5 bases and J gave up 7 bases; unmatched junction bases: 12. This CDR3 spans 15 amino acids. Per the germline V gene, CDR1 is SEHNR and CDR2 is FQNEAQ (reference sequence). The DNA of the CDR3 is TGTGCCAGCAGCCTTCCGGGGCTAGCGGGAAATGAGCAGTACCTC. Translating it yields CASSLPGLAGNEQYL.

As regards this clonotype: It may be a read error: a sequence one base away is much more abundant. The V call is TRBV19, the J call TRBJ2-1, with 9 bases that match TRBD2. CDR3 length: 17 residues. Germline V gene lookup returns CDR1 LNHDA and CDR2 SQIVND (reference sequence). The CDR3 protein is CASSINLGLAPYKEQFF. The CDR3 DNA reads TGTGCCAGTAGTATTAACCTCGGACTAGCGCCCTACAAGGAGCAGTTCTTC.

This chain links TRBV5-1 with TRBJ2-3, with unresolved D. Per germline, CDR1 SGHRS and CDR2 YFSETQ. The CDR3 sequence is 11 residues long. V lost 6 bases and J lost 11, with 13 bases in between. CDR3 sequence: CASTTWWEQYF. The CDR3 nucleotides read TGCGCCAGCACCACATGGTGGGAGCAGTATTTT.

The sample holds one count of this clonotype. This chain joins TRBV28 and TRBJ2-7, with 9 bases that match TRBD2. Germline CDR1 and CDR2: MDHEN and SYDVKM. J lost 5 bases, V lost 5 bases, and 7 bases had no gene match. This CDR3 comprises 14 residues. The CDR3 here is CASSTSGRLDEQYF. The DNA for the CDR3 is TGTGCCAGCAGTACCAGCGGGAGGTTGGACGAGCAGTACTTC.

V is TRBV6-1 and J is TRBJ1-5, with no clear D. V was cut by 8 bases and J by 1 base, with 30 bases left in between. CDR3 length equals 20 residues. CDR1 is MNHNS, CDR2 SASEGT, per germline. CDR3 residues: CASAKHRRRSEERSNQPQHF. CDR3 nucleotides: TGTGCCAGCGCCAAGCACCGCCGGCGAAGTGAGGAGAGGAGCAATCAGCCCCAGCATTTT.

There are many counts of this clonotype. The chain has TRBV7-3 and TRBJ2-1; TRBD2 aligns across 7 bases. This CDR3 is built from 15 residues. Unmatched junction bases numbered 3, after V lost 2 bases and J lost 2 bases. Germline CDR1 is SGHTA and CDR2 is FQGTGA. CDR3: CASSLEGGPYNEQFF. Here the CDR3 DNA reads TGTGCCAGCAGCTTAGAGGGAGGGCCCTACAATGAGCAGTTCTTC.

Of note for this clonotype: At one of its ends the junction is not consistent with the germline gene, which may arise from a read error. V and J are TRBV27 and TRBJ2-1, with 8 positions matching TRBD2. Germline V gene data show CDR1 as MNHEY and CDR2 as SMNVEV (reference sequence). CDR3 length: 16 amino acids. The CDR3 loop reads CASIGFREGGYNEKFF. CDR3 in DNA: TGTGCCAGCATTGGCTTCCGGGAGGGCGGTTACAATGAGAAGTTCTTC.

The CDR3 loop is CARSLGLAAEQYF. CDR3 DNA: TGTGCCAGAAGCCTTGGACTAGCAGCCGAGCAGTACTTC. This chain connects TRBV7-9 to TRBJ2-7; 8 nucleotides agree with TRBD2. Per germline, CDR1 SEHNR and CDR2 FQNEAQ (reference sequence). This CDR3 is 13 amino acids long. J gave up 6 bases and V 9 bases, and 10 bases lay outside the gene matches.

The chain combines TRBV29-1 with TRBJ1-4; tentatively, D is TRBD1 (6 bases). In germline, CDR1 is SQVTM, CDR2 ANQGSEA. This CDR3 has 14 amino acids. Deletions cut 1 base from V and 8 bases from J, with 14 bases between. CDR3 loop: CSVEVSRTGEKLFF. The CDR3 DNA is TGCAGCGTTGAAGTAAGTCGCACAGGGGAAAAACTGTTTTTT.

The chain employs TRBV5-1 and TRBJ2-7; 9 positions match TRBD1. The length of the CDR3 is 14 residues. The ends lost 1 base at V and 4 bases at J; junction bases unmatched: 3. The germline V gene encodes CDR1 SGHRS and CDR2 YFSETQ. The CDR3 nucleotides are TGCGCCAGCAGCTTGAGGACAGGGGAATACGAGCAGTACTTC. This translates into CASSLRTGEYEQYF. Full variable domain (missing parts from reference TRBV5-1 and TRBJ2-7): KAGVTQTPRYLIKTRGQQVTLSCSPISGHRSVSWYQQTPGQGLQFLFEYFSETQRNKGNFPGRFSGRQFSNSRSEMNVSTLELGDSALYLCASSLRTGEYEQYFGPGTRLTVT.

This clonotype was counted only a few times. The rearrangement uses TRBV29-1 and TRBJ2-1; TRBD2 agrees at 8 bases. Trimming at V came to 1 base and at J to 9 bases, leaving 8 bases not matched to a gene. Germline loops: CDR1 SQVTM, CDR2 ANQGSEA. This CDR3 has 14 residues. Written as DNA, the CDR3 is TGCAGCGTTGAAGTCCGAGCGGGAGCGACTGAGCAGTTCTTC. This codes for CSVEVRAGATEQFF.